This TCR beta chain was recovered during a study of cytomegalovirus exposure and HLA in healthy donors (TCRdb year 2017). About the full investigation: An earlier analysis of several hundred of the donors reported 276 Gb of sequence data and 117 million unique TCR beta sequences obtained from some 170 million T cells. In a later analysis, previously published TCR beta repertoires from about 670 donors were re-analyzed and high-resolution HLA genotyping was added so that TCR occurrence patterns could be studied. The study was designed to test whether signatures of past pathogen exposure could be identified by cataloging public T cell receptors. To decide whether each TCR beta V gene segment behaved as functional or pseudogenic, an earlier analysis of 587 of the donors relied on high-throughput TCR beta sequencing. Typing coverage varied by locus: 629-630 donors for A, B, C, DRB1 and DQB1; more than 500 for DQA1; 600 to 610 for DPA1; approximately 470 for DPB1. An early release covering some 640 HLA-typed donors comprised about 320 gigabases of sequencing data and about 90 million unique TCR sequences. In the later analysis, no new phenotypic data were used to find candidate immune exposures; instead, reliance was placed on TCR beta sequences and their occurrence across donors. In a later genetic analysis, genome-wide SNP genotypes for about 55% of the roughly 700 donors were used, and that subset was treated as a discovery cohort. Roughly 5 DR-DQ haplotypes were handled as single units for association and clustering, since linkage in the cohort was strong. Along with the approximately 650-subject first cohort, a separate validation cohort of roughly 110 different subjects was used. Of the roughly 400 genotyped donors, less than 90% were placed in the genetic ancestry cluster associated with self-reported Caucasian donors. To predict cytomegalovirus infection status, the study brought together high-throughput TCR immunosequencing, statistical association of individual TCRs with disease status, and machine learning. All discovery cohort repertoires had been generated using a single sequencing platform. HLA typing included class I and class II loci at four-digit resolution. The study used immunosequencing to profile the T cell repertoires of approximately 690 subjects and linked those repertoires to cytomegalovirus serostatus. Across around 400 genotyped donors of the cohort, an average of about 200,000 unique TCR beta nucleotide sequences per donor were sequenced, and 15% to 20% of those sequences were non-productive. Alongside the repertoire data, information on donor age, sex, ethnicity and CMV serostatus was compiled. Broad study findings and their caveats: A later analysis associated approximately 17,000 TCR beta sequences with specific HLA alleles at a false discovery rate of 0.05. Compared with the 666-donor mean, donors in an Asian-associated ancestry cluster had fewer N-insertions in productive TCRs, according to a later genetic analysis. Presence/absence analyses assumed roughly uniform sequencing depth across donors, an assumption that may not hold. A cluster of highly shared sequence variants was judged likely to be a technical artifact of the sequencing pipeline. In a later analysis, HLA-associated TCR beta chains showed more clonal expansion and lower generation probabilities than non-associated chains that were equally common. Because HLA typing was missing for some donors at each locus, association tests included only the typed subset. V-gene and J-gene trimming of TCR beta chains was associated with a missense DCLRE1C variant in a later genetic analysis, and the association was replicated in an independent cohort. Some IMGT-functional V segments, including TRBV6-2 and TRBV6-3, could not be distinguished by the 87-base-pair reads and were therefore excluded. This cohort had only TCR beta chains sequenced, and the lack of alpha or paired-chain data limited which features could be detected. In the study, approximately 160 TCR beta chains were listed as associated with cytomegalovirus. Assigning TCR associations to individual alleles was difficult when HLA alleles, especially DR and DQ, strongly co-occurred. In a later analysis, TCR association rates were found to vary across HLA loci, with the most associated TCRs seen for DRB1 alleles and the fewest for HLA-C alleles. Most TCR sequences were seen in very few donors, while some public TCRs were found in many individuals. A further reported finding was that TCR beta sequences accurately predicted the HLA-A and HLA-B alleles for most subjects in the first cohort. The only immune exposure information available for the cohort was CMV serostatus. The classifier was reported to diagnose cytomegalovirus status with high specificity and sensitivity in both the original cohort and the validation cohort. Correlated functional status among segregating V segments might reflect linkage disequilibrium, but an unknown experimental factor could not be ruled out. In vitro tests confirmed that a few of the cytomegalovirus-associated TCR beta chains recognize cytomegalovirus antigens. Because counts were too low, roughly 17 rarely observed V segments, including chromosome 9 orphons, were left out of the earlier analysis of roughly 600 of the donors. It was suggested by the authors that the approach could potentially be generalized to other disease states and immunological phenotypes. According to a later analysis, parvovirus B19, influenza, CMV and Epstein-Barr virus appeared linked to several top co-occurrence clusters. An earlier analysis of around 500 of the donors showed that most TCR beta V segments appeared in productive rearrangements either about 90% or about 30% of the time, which broadly matched IMGT annotations. In a later analysis, most CMV-associated TCR beta chains were found to appear HLA-restricted, with HLA associations seemingly driven largely by CMV exposure.

As regards this clone: Its antigen is still unknown. Base-call qualities are not available, and no considerably larger clone is one nucleotide away.

The cohort comprised 550 to 700 healthy bone marrow donors. All cohort members were sampled while nominally healthy, although unrecorded immune exposures were likely present. The donor tested CMV seronegative, placing the donor among the 350 or so seronegative members of the cohort. A peripheral blood sample was collected from each donor, and TCR beta sequencing was performed on peripheral blood mononuclear cells. The Qiagen DNeasy Blood Extraction Kit was used to extract genomic DNA from the blood cell samples. Libraries were built with the immunoSEQ multiplex PCR assay. The multiplex PCR relied on a mix of 60 forward primers for TCR Vbeta segments and 13 reverse primers for TCR Jbeta segments. The CDR3 region of rearranged TCR beta genes was amplified from genomic DNA with a multiplex PCR assay. The Illumina HiSeq System was used to sequence the amplified TCR beta libraries as 87-base-pair reads. The original methods were these. A later analysis counted about 80 million unique TCR beta chains across the 500 to 850 repertoires, and around 9.9 million of these chains were shared by at least two donors. Raw reads were error-corrected and collapsed into unique sequences by a nearest-neighbor algorithm in which closely related sequences were merged to remove PCR and sequencing errors. Alignment of CDR3 sequences to IMGT reference sequences was used to assign V, D and J gene segments. For a sequence to be retained, a match of at least six nucleotides was required to both a V gene segment and a J gene segment. A rearrangement counted as productive if the CDR3 had no stop codons and remained in frame with V and J, and every other rearrangement counted as non-productive. CDR3 was defined by IMGT convention, running from the second conserved V-encoded cysteine to the conserved J-encoded phenylalanine. In an earlier analysis of more than 550 of the donors, sequences lacking an unambiguous match to a single V gene segment were excluded. In an earlier analysis of approximately 590 of the donors, a V segment was called functional when productive rearrangements were above 56.7%, and segregating when the standard deviation between donors exceeded 5%. A statistical classification framework was built for diagnosing cytomegalovirus status from the catalog of TCR beta chain sequences. In a later analysis, V and J genes were assigned by comparing TCR nucleotide sequences against IMGT/GENE-DB human TR gene sequences. In a later analysis, CDR3 sequences and most-parsimonious VDJ recombination scenarios were assigned using the TCRdist pipeline. A later analysis defined each TCR beta chain by its CDR3 amino acid sequence plus V-gene family, and excluded reads lacking a unique V-gene family. As a way to deal with suspected cross-contamination and a sequencing artifact, a later analysis dropped hundreds of nucleotide sequences that were highly shared and had low generation probability. A later analysis calculated a clonal expansion index for each public chain from normalized within-repertoire ranks of inferred template counts. In a later analysis, generation probabilities were computed using a VDJ recombination model fitted to out-of-frame rearrangements, and the results were checked against IGoR. A later analysis scored TCR-TCR, TCR-HLA and TCR-CMV co-occurrence with hypergeometric tests, applying a repertoire-size bias correction to TCR pairs. A later analysis estimated false discovery rates by permuting HLA or CMV assignments 20 times. A later analysis grouped co-occurring TCRs with DBSCAN, adding TCRdist sequence similarity when clustering within HLA-allele-positive subsets. For co-occurrence clustering, repertoires with fewer than 30,000 or more than 120,000 public chains were excluded, along with 5 or 6 repertoires with anomalous nucleotide sharing. Entries here come from immuneACCESS through TCRdb and include only in-frame sequences with V and J called. Some clones fail to appear in such tables; in the studies checked, an unresolved V gene covers under half of the shortfall, and the cause of the remainder is unknown. D and trimming were read from the DNA, whereas the V and J calls and clone size are those reported in that table. Across this sample there are fewer than 200,000 clones, with 70% to 80% seen only once. Clones ranked in the top ten supply about 2.4% of the sample.

Its CDR3 holds 14 amino acids, cysteine through phenylalanine. The entry retains the CDR3 DNA only, 42 bases that are in frame from base 1. CDR1 and CDR2 were assigned from the germline V gene as MDHEN and SYDVKM. For this chain, trimming is 4 bases at the V end and 4 bases at the J end, and the number of junction bases without a gene match is 6. This TCR was recovered from a man aged 55 to 69 in good health and CMV-seronegative. The chain links TRBV28 with TRBJ2-7, and 8 junction bases match TRBD1. Sequenced: PBMCs. The DNA sequence reads TGTGCCAGCAGTTCAGGGGGCTCCTTATACGAGCAGTACTTC. Translated, this is CASSSGGSLYEQYF.